This TCR beta chain was captured by sequencing in a study of blood T cells in healthy people across ages. Study in general: Template switching recovered approximately one barcoded beta molecule for every two T cells.

The CDR3 runs 16 residues. Per the germline V gene, CDR1 is DFQATT and CDR2 is SNEGSKA (reference sequence). Trimming took 0 bases from V and 6 from J; bases not matched to a gene: 10. Isolation of PBMCs gave at least 6 million cells per sample. A second roughly 6 to 12 cycle PCR used barcoded and J-beta primers. TCRdb processed the 5' RACE reads anew with MiXCR; each CDR3 protein has one entry. The sample includes more than 1,000,000 distinct CDR3 sequences, 20% to 25% seen only once; the top ten take 0.65% to 0.75%. The same data also went into a second study, on T cells of mothers and their children. Per that paper: Not a single persistent microchimeric T cell clone was detected.

The sample consisted of blood. The chain links TRBV20-1 to TRBJ1-4; 7 positions agree with TRBD1. The source of this sequence is a girl aged 2-15 years in good health. The CDR3 protein is CSARDRQDRLYEKLFF. In nucleotides, the CDR3 is TGCAGTGCTAGAGATCGCCAGGACAGGCTTTATGAAAAACTGTTTTTT.